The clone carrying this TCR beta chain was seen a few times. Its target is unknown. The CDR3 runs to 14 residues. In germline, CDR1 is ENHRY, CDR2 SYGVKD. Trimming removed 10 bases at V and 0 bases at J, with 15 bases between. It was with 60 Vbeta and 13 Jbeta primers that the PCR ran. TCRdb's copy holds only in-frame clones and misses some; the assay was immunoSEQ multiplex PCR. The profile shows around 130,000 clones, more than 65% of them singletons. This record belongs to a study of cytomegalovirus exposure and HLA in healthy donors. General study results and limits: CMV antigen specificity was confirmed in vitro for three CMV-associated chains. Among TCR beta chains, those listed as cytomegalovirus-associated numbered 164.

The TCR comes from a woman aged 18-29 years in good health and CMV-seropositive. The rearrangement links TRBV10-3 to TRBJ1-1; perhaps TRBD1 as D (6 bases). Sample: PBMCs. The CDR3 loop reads CATSYRDMNTEAFF. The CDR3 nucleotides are TGTGCCACTTCCTACAGGGATATGAACACTGAAGCTTTCTTT.